This T cell receptor (beta chain) was observed in a study of blood T cell repertoires in COVID-19. For the study at large: The study drew acute and convalescent COVID-19 samples from the United States, Italy and Spain.

Profiled with immunoSEQ multiplex PCR; TCRdb holds only in-frame clones, not every one. The sample has roughly 230,000 clones, around 80% seen once. Trimming cost V 4 bases and J 3 bases, with 8 bases left between them. CDR1 is KGHDR, CDR2 SFDVKD, per germline. The CDR3 totals 13 residues. This TCR was recovered from a man aged 35 to 55 with active or convalescent COVID-19. Input material: peripheral blood. V usage is TRBV24-1 and J usage is TRBJ1-1; the D gene is possibly TRBD1 (6 bases). CDR3 in DNA: TGTGCCACCAGTGACACAGGGTACACTGAAGCTTTCTTT. Its translation is CATSDTGYTEAFF.